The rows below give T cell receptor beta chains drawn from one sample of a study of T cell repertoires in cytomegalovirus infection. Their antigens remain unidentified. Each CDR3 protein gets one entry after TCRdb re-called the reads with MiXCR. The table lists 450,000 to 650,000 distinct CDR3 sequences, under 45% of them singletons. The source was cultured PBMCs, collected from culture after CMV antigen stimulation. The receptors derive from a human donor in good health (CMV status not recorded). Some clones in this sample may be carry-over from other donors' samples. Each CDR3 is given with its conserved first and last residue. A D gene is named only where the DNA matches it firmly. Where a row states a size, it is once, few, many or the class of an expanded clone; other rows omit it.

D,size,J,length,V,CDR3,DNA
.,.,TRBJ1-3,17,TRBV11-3,CASSLGPSRGPGNTIYF,TGTGCCAGCAGCTTAGGACCCAGTCGAGGGCCCGGAAACACCATATATTTT
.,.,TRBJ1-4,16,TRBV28,CASLGQPLTTNEKLFF,TGTGCCAGCCTCGGCCAGCCTCTTACAACTAATGAAAAACTGTTTTTT
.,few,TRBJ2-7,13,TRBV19,CASSRTSLWEQYF,TGTGCCAGTTCTCGGACAAGTCTCTGGGAGCAGTACTTC
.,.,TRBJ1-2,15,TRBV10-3,CASTDPGITNYGYTF,TGTGCCTCAACCGACCCAGGGATCACTAACTATGGCTACACCTTC
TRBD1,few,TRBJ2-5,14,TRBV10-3,CAIKGASLQETQYF,TGTGCCATCAAGGGGGCTAGTCTCCAAGAGACCCAGTACTTC
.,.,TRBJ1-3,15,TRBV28,CASSFRAPPGNAIYF,TGTGCCAGCAGTTTCAGGGCTCCTCCTGGAAACGCCATATATTTT
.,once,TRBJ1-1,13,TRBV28,CASNPRRGTEAFF,TGTGCCAGCAACCCACGGCGGGGAACTGAAGCTTTCTTT
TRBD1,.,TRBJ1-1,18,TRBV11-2,CASSLDSLGQEMNTEAFF,TGTGCCAGCAGCTTAGATTCTTTGGGACAGGAAATGAACACTGAAGCTTTCTTT
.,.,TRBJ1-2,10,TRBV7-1,CASSVIFRTF,TGTGCCAGCAGCGTCATATTTCGCACCTTC
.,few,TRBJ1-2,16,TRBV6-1,CASSERGAGPPRGYTF,TGTGCCAGCAGTGAAAGGGGGGCCGGGCCTCCCCGGGGCTACACCTTC
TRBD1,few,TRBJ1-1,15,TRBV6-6,CASSGGTGGLAEAFF,TGTGCCAGCAGTGGGGGGACAGGGGGTCTCGCTGAAGCTTTCTTT